Below are 8 T cell receptor beta chains sequenced from a single sample in a study of vaccination and CD4 T cells after COVID-19 (dated by TCRdb to the early 2020s). The method was PCR. The run used an Illumina iSeq 100. DNA from cultured CD4+ T cells underwent TCR sequencing with the Oncomine TCR Beta short-read assay at the Johns Hopkins FTIC core. TCRdb's own reprocessing of the public reads used fastp at Q25 and MiXCR and kept productive beta chains. For every CDR3 protein sequence, its rows merge into one entry that carries the most common genes and DNA. Here the sample has 28,000 or so distinct CDR3 sequences; over 60% occur a single time. Jointly, the top ten make up approximately 5.4% of the sample. Antigens of these TCRs are unknown. The meaning of the sample's treatment or condition label: roughly 11-day PBMC culture with coronavirus spike peptide pools or control peptides (ViraFEST assay).

Sequences were obtained from CD4+ T cells from blood, cultured in vitro. These receptors came from a human donor who had recovered from COVID-19.

This clonotype turned up a few times. V and J are TRBV24-1 and TRBJ2-7; tentatively, D is TRBD1 (9 bases). V lost 3 bases to trimming and J lost 3 bases, with 17 bases between them. The CDR3 totals 16 residues. The germline CDR1 and CDR2 sequences are KGHDR and SFDVKD. The CDR3, as DNA: TGTGCCACCAGTGATGTAGCGGGACAGGGCCACTACGAGCAGTACTTC. Encoded protein: CATSDVAGQGHYEQYF.

This clonotype was counted a few times. Written as DNA, the CDR3 is TGCAGTGCTAGGCGCCCGGGCAATCAGCCCCAGCATTTT. It is translated as CSARRPGNQPQHF. The chain is built from TRBV20-1 and TRBJ1-5; D not resolved. V shed 3 bases and J shed 2 bases, with 8 bases lying between them. Germline V gene lookup returns CDR1 DFQATT and CDR2 SNEGSKA (reference sequence). The CDR3 length is 13 residues.

The chain employs TRBV19 and TRBJ1-2; D gene uncertain. With 4 bases removed from V and 2 bases from J, the gap between germline ends came to 8 bases. Germline-derived CDR1 and CDR2 are LNHDA and SQIVND (reference sequence). The CDR3 is 13 amino acids. This chain's CDR3 is CASSREGNYGYTF. CDR3 nucleotide sequence: TGTGCCAGTAGTAGGGAAGGGAACTATGGCTACACCTTC.

This clonotype was seen a handful of times. The chain links TRBV6-1 to TRBJ1-5; TRBD1 might be the D (5 bases). Germline V gene data show CDR1 as MNHNS and CDR2 as SASEGT. The CDR3 spans 15 residues. V lost 8 bases and J lost 0, with 14 bases in between. The CDR3 reads CASSTGHFSNQPQHF. The CDR3 nucleotides read TGTGCCAGCTCAACAGGACATTTTAGCAATCAGCCCCAGCATTTT.

V gene TRBV5-4 combines with J gene TRBJ2-1, with 7 bases aligning to TRBD1. This CDR3 spans 14 amino acids. Germline CDR1 and CDR2: SGHNT and YYREEE (reference sequence). Germline trimming cut 3 bases from V and 6 bases from J; bases unmatched to any gene: 6. As DNA, the CDR3 is TGTGCCAGCAGCTCACAAACAGGGGTCAATGAGCAGTTCTTC. Its translation: CASSSQTGVNEQFF.

V gene TRBV28 combines with J gene TRBJ1-2, with 10 bases aligning to TRBD1. This CDR3 region has 14 residues. Per the germline V gene, CDR1 is MDHEN and CDR2 is SYDVKM. The V and J ends lost 6 bases and 3 bases, in that order; junction bases with no gene match: 4. CDR3 in DNA: TGTGCCAGCAGCCGGGACAGGGGTGACTATGGCTACACCTTC. This gives the protein CASSRDRGDYGYTF.

This rearrangement joins TRBV19 to TRBJ1-2, with 7 positions matching TRBD1. The CDR3 totals 13 residues. The germline V gene has CDR1 LNHDA and CDR2 SQIVND (reference sequence). V shed 5 bases and J 9 bases; nucleotides not matched to a gene: 9. The CDR3 spells CASSPGRGQSYTF. In DNA form, the CDR3 reads TGTGCCAGTAGTCCCGGTCGGGGACAGAGCTACACCTTC.

The V gene is TRBV24-1, the J gene TRBJ2-5; 9 bases match TRBD1. V lost 4 bases and J lost 6; bases outside the gene matches: 8. CDR3 length: 15 amino acids. Germline CDR1 and CDR2: KGHDR and SFDVKD. CDR3 DNA: TGTGCCACCAGTGACCCTGGACAGGGGAAGAAGACCCAGTACTTC. This gives the protein CATSDPGQGKKTQYF.